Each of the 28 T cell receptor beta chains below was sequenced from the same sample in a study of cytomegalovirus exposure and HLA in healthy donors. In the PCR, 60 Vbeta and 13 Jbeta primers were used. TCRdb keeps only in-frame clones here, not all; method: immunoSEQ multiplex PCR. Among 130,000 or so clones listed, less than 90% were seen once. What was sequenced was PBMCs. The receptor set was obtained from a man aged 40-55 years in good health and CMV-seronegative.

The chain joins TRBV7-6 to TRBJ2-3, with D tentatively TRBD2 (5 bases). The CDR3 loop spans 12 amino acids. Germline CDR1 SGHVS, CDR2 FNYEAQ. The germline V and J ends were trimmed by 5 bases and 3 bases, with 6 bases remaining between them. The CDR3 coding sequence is TGTGCCAGCAGCACGGGAACAGATACGCAGTATTTT. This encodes CASSTGTDTQYF.

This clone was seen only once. CDR3 amino acids: CASSTGPGSNQPQHF. The CDR3 nucleotides are TGTGCCAGTAGCACAGGACCCGGCAGCAATCAGCCCCAGCATTTT. This sequence joins TRBV19 and TRBJ1-5; D may be TRBD1 (5 bases). Germline CDR1 and CDR2: LNHDA and SQIVND (reference sequence). CDR3 length equals 15 residues. Trimming shortened V by 6 bases and J by 1 base, and 13 bases separated the two germline ends.

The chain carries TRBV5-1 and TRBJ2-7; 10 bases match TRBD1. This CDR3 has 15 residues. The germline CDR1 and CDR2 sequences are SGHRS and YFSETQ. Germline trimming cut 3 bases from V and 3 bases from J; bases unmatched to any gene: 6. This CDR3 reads CASSSPGTGDYEQYF. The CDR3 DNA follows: TGCGCCAGCAGCTCCCCCGGGACAGGGGACTACGAGCAGTACTTC.

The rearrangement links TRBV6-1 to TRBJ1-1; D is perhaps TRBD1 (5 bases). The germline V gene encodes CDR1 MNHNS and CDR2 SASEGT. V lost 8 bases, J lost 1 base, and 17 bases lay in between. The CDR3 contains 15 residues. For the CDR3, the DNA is TGTGCCAGCTCCGACATAGGGGCCAGGAACACTGAAGCTTTCTTT. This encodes CASSDIGARNTEAFF.

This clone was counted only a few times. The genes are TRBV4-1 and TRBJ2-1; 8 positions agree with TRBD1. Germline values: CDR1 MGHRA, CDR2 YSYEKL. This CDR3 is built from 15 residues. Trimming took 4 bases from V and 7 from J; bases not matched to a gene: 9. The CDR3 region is CASSLGQGFRNEQFF. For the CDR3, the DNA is TGCGCCAGCAGCCTAGGACAGGGATTTCGAAATGAGCAGTTCTTC.

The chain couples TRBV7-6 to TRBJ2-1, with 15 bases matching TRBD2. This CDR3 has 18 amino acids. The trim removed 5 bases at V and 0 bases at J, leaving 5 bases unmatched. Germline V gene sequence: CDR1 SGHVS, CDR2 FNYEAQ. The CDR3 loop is CASSLGTSGRSSYNEQFF. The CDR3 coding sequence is TGTGCCAGCAGCCTAGGGACTAGCGGGAGGAGCTCCTACAATGAGCAGTTCTTC.

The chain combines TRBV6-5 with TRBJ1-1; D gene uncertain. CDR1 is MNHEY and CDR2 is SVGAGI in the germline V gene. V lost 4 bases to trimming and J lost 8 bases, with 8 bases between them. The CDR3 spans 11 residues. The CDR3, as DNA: TGTGCCAGCAGTTCCGTGGCAGAAGCTTTCTTT. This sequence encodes CASSSVAEAFF.

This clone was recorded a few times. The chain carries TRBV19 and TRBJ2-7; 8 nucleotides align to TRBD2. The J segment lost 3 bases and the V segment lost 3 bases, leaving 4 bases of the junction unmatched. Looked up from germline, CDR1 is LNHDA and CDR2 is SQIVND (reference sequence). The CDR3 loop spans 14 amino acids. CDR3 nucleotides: TGTGCCAGTAGTATTGCGGGAGGTTACTACGAGCAGTACTTC. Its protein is CASSIAGGYYEQYF.

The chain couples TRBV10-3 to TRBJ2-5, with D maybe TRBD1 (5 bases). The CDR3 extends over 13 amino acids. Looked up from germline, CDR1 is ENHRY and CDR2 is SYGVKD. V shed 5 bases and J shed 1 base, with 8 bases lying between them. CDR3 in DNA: TGTGCCATCAGTCCCACAGGCCAAGAGACCCAGTACTTC. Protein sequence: CAISPTGQETQYF.

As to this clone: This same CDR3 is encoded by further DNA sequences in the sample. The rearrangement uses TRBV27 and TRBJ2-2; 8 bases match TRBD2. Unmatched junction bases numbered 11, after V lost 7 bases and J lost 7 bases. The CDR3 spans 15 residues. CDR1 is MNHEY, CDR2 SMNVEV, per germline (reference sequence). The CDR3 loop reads CASTLTGGAGGELFF. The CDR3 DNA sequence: TGTGCCAGCACTCTTACCGGGGGGGCCGGCGGGGAGCTGTTTTTT.

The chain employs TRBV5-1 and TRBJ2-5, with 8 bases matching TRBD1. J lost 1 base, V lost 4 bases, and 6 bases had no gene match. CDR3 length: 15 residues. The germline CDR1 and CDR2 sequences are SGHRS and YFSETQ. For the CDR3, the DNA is TGCGCCAGCAGCGCGCTACAGGGGGTCCAAGAGACCCAGTACTTC. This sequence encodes CASSALQGVQETQYF.

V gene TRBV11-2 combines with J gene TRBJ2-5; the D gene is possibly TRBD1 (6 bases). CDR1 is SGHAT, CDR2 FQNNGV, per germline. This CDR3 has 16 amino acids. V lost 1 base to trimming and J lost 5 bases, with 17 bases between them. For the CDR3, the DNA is TGTGCCAGCAGCTTAGGCATGGGGGCTCGAAAGGAGACCCAGTACTTC. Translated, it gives CASSLGMGARKETQYF. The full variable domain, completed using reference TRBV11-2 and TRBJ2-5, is EAGVAQSPRYKIIEKRQSVAFWCNPISGHATLYWYQQILGQGPKLLIQFQNNGVVDDSQLPKDRFSAERLKGVDSTLKIQPAKLEDSAVYLCASSLGMGARKETQYFGPGTRLLVL.

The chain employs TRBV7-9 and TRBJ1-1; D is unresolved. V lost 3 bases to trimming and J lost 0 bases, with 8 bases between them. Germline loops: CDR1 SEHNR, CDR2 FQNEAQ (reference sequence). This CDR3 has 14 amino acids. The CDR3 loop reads CASSFASLNTEAFF. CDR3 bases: TGTGCCAGCAGCTTCGCCAGTTTGAACACTGAAGCTTTCTTT.

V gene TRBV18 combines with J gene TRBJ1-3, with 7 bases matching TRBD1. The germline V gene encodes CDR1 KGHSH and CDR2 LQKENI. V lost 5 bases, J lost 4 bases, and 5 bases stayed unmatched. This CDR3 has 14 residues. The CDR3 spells CASSTGEKGNTIYF. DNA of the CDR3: TGTGCCAGCTCAACAGGGGAAAAGGGAAACACCATATATTTT.

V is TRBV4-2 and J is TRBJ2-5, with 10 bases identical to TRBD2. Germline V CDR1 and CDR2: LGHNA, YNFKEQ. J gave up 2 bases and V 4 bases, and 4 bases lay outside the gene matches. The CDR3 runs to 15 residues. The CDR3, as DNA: TGTGCCAGCAGCCGCGGACTAGCGGCTCAAGAGACCCAGTACTTC. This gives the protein CASSRGLAAQETQYF.

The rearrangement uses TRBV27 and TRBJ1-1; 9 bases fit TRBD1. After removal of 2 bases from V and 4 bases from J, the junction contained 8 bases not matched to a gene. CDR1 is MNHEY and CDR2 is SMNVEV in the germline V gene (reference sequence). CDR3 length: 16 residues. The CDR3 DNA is TGTGCCAGCAGTTTAACCAATCGACAGGGGGGCACTGAAGCTTTCTTT. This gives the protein CASSLTNRQGGTEAFF.

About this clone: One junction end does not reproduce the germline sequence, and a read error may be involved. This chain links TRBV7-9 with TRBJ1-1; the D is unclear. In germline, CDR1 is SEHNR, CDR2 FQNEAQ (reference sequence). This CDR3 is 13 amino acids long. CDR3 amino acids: CSSSFGELTEAFF. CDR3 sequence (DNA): TGTTCCAGCAGCTTTGGAGAGCTTACTGAAGCTTTCTTT.

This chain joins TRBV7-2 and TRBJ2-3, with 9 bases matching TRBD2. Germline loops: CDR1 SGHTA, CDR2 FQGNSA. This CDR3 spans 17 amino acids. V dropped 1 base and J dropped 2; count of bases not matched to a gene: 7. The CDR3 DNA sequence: TGTGCCAGCAGCTTAGGGGTCAGCGGGGGGATCACAGATACGCAGTATTTT. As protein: CASSLGVSGGITDTQYF.

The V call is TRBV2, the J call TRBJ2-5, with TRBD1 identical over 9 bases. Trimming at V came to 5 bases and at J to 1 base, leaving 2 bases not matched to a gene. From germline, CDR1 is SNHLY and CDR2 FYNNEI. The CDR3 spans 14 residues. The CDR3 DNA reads TGTGCCAGCAGTCTGGACAGGGGCCAAGAGACCCAGTACTTC. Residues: CASSLDRGQETQYF.

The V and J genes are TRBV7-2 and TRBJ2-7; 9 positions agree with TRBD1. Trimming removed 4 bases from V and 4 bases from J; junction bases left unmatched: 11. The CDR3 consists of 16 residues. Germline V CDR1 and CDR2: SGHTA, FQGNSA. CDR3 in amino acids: CASSSPQTGGTYEQYF. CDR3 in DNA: TGTGCCAGCAGCTCGCCCCAGACAGGGGGAACTTACGAGCAGTACTTC.

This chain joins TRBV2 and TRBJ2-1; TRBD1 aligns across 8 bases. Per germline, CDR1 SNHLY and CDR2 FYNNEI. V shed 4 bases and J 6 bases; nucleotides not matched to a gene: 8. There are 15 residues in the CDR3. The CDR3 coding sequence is TGTGCCAGCAGTGGACAGGGGTGGCATCCCAATGAGCAGTTCTTC. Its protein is CASSGQGWHPNEQFF.

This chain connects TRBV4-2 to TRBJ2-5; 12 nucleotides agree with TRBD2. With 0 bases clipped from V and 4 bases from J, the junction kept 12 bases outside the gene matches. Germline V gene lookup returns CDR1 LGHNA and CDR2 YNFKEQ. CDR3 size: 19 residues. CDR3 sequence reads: CASSQDGSSGRADGETQYF. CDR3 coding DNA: TGTGCCAGCAGCCAAGACGGGTCTAGCGGGAGGGCAGACGGAGAGACCCAGTACTTC.

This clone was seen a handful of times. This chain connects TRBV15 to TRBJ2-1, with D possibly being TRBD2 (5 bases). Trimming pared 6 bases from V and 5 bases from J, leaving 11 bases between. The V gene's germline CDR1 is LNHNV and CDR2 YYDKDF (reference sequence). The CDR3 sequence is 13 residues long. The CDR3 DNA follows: TGTGCCACCAGAGGGCGAGGGAACAATGAGCAGTTCTTC. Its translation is CATRGRGNNEQFF.

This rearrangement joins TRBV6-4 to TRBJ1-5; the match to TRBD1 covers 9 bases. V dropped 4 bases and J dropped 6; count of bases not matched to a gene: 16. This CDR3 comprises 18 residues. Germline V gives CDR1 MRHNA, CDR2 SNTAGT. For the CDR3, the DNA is TGTGCCAGCAGTGGCGAAGTCCGGGACAGGGCCCTTATTCAGCCCCAGCATTTT. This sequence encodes CASSGEVRDRALIQPQHF.

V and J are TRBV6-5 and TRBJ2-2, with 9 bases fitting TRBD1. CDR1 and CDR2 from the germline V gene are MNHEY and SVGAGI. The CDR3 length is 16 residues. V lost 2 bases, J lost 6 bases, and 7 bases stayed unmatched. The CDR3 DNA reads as TGTGCCAGCAGTTACACGGCGGGACAGGGACCCGGGGAGCTGTTTTTT. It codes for CASSYTAGQGPGELFF.

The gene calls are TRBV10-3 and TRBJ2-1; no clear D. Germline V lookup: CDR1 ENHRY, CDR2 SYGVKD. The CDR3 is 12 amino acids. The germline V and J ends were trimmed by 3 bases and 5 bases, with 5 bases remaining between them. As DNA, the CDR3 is TGTGCCATCAGTGAACGAGACAATGAGCAGTTCTTC. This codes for CAISERDNEQFF.

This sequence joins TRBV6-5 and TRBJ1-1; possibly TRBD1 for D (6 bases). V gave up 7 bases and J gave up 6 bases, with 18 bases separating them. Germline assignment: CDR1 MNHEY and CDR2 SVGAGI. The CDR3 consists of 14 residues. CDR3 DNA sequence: TGTGCCAGCACCCCACAGGGTGGAGTCGCTGAAGCTTTCTTT. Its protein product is CASTPQGGVAEAFF.

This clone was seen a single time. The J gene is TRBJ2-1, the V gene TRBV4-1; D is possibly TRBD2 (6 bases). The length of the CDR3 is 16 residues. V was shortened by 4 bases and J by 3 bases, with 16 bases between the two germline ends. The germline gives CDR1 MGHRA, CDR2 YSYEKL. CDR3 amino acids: CASSPLGGDVYNEQFF. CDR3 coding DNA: TGCGCCAGCAGCCCCCTAGGAGGGGATGTCTACAATGAGCAGTTCTTC.